Detailed here is one T cell receptor beta chain. Antigen unknown. The ends lost 1 base at V and 4 bases at J; junction bases unmatched: 4. Germline values: CDR1 PRHDT, CDR2 FYEKMQ (reference sequence). This CDR3 is 15 amino acids long. Healthy bone marrow donors supplied every sample. This entry is derived from a study of cytomegalovirus exposure and HLA in healthy donors. In the PCR, 60 Vbeta and 13 Jbeta primers were used. The protocol was immunoSEQ multiplex PCR, while the TCRdb copy is restricted to in-frame clones and leaves out a portion. The sample shows around 150,000 clones, about 79% of them seen only once. Study conclusions and caveats: Published work reported that the classifier diagnosed cytomegalovirus status with high specificity and sensitivity. In vitro, a few CMV-associated chains proved specific for CMV antigens.

The sequencing input was PBMCs. The rearrangement joins TRBV13 to TRBJ2-1; TRBD2 matches at 7 bases. This TCR was recovered from a woman in her forties or fifties in good health and CMV-seropositive. The chain's CDR3 is CASSLELALYNEQFF. The DNA of the CDR3 is TGTGCCAGCAGCTTAGAACTAGCGCTATACAATGAGCAGTTCTTC.